This T cell receptor beta chain was obtained from a study of blood T cell repertoires in COVID-19. The V gene's germline CDR1 is SGHRS and CDR2 YFSETQ. The CDR3 covers 18 residues. With 2 bases clipped from V and 6 bases from J, the junction kept 11 bases outside the gene matches. This table comes from immunoSEQ multiplex PCR, and its TCRdb copy is limited to in-frame clones, with some not included. The sample includes under 150,000 clones, 80% to 90% seen only once; the top ten take approximately 4.3%. This TCR came from a woman aged 50 to 60 with acute or convalescent COVID-19. Material for sequencing was peripheral blood. The chain uses TRBV5-1 and TRBJ2-1; TRBD2 matches at 13 bases. CDR3 in amino acids: CASSFSGTSGVSGNEQFF. The CDR3 nucleotides are TGCGCCAGCAGCTTTTCCGGGACTAGCGGGGTTTCCGGCAATGAGCAGTTCTTC.